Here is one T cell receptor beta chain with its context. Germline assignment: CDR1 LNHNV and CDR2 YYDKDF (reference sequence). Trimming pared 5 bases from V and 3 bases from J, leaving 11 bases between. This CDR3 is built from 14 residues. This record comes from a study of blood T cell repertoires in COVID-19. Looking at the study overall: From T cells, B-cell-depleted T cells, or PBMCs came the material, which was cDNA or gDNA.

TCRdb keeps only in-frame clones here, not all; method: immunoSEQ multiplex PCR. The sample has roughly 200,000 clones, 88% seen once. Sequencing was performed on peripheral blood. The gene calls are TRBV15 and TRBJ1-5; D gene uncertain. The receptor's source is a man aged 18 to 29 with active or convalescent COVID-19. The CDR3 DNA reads TGTGCCACCAGCGGCGGGCGGGCCAATCAGCCCCAGCATTTT. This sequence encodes CATSGGRANQPQHF.